Sequencing of this T cell receptor beta chain was carried out in a study of T cell changes during pregnancy in multiple sclerosis. This CDR3 has 11 amino acids. Germline V gene lookup returns CDR1 MNHEY and CDR2 SMNVEV (reference sequence). V gave up 4 bases and J gave up 7 bases, with 5 bases separating them. Measured with immunoSEQ multiplex PCR; TCRdb has only the in-frame clones, and not every one. The sample includes roughly 51,000 clones, roughly 94% seen only once; the top ten take less than 5.5%. This receptor was obtained from a female donor with multiple sclerosis, enrolled in a pregnancy study. This specimen consisted of CD8+ T cells from peripheral blood mononuclear cells, obtained before pregnancy. The chain combines TRBV27 with TRBJ2-1, with a tentative D call TRBD2 (5 bases). The DNA for the CDR3 is TGTGCCAGCAGTTCGGGGAATGAGCAGTTCTTC. Residues: CASSSGNEQFF.